The 21 T cell receptor beta chains below all came from one sample that was sequenced in a study of blood T cell repertoires in COVID-19. The data were produced by immunoSEQ multiplex PCR, yet TCRdb's version contains in-frame clones alone and is incomplete. The sample lists some 38,000 clones, roughly 80% occurring once. Sequenced material: peripheral blood. The origin of the receptors is a man in his forties or fifties with active COVID-19.

The chain is built from TRBV18 and TRBJ1-5; 7 nucleotides match TRBD1. There are 17 residues in the CDR3. Trimming cost V 1 base and J 7 bases; bases outside gene matches: 13. CDR1 is KGHSH, CDR2 LQKENI, per germline. CDR3 residues: CASSPLARDSVDQPQHF. Written as DNA, the CDR3 is TGTGCCAGCTCACCACTGGCTCGGGACAGCGTTGACCAGCCCCAGCATTTT.

This clone came up a few times. The gene calls are TRBV29-1 and TRBJ2-7; the D gene is possibly TRBD1 (6 bases). Germline V lookup: CDR1 SQVTM, CDR2 ANQGSEA. The CDR3 loop spans 11 amino acids. Between the trimmed V and J ends, which lost 6 bases and 4 bases, there was a span of 10 bases. This chain's CDR3 is CSVGTQYEQYF. DNA of the CDR3: TGCAGCGTCGGGACACAGTACGAGCAGTACTTC.

The gene calls are TRBV27 and TRBJ1-1, with D possibly being TRBD1 (5 bases). The germline V and J ends were trimmed by 3 bases and 0 bases, with 14 bases remaining between them. Germline lookup yields CDR1 MNHEY and CDR2 SMNVEV (reference sequence). The CDR3 sequence is 16 residues long. The CDR3 loop reads CASSFGQGGMNTEAFF. The CDR3 DNA reads TGTGCCAGCAGTTTTGGGCAGGGAGGGATGAACACTGAAGCTTTCTTT.

J is TRBJ2-7 and V is TRBV2, with TRBD1 matching 8 bases. The germline gives CDR1 SNHLY, CDR2 FYNNEI. J lost 3 bases, V lost 6 bases, and 4 bases had no gene match. This CDR3 has 13 residues. The DNA for the CDR3 is TGTGCCAGCAGCTCTGGACAGGGCTACGAGCAGTACTTC. It is translated as CASSSGQGYEQYF.

The V call is TRBV11-2, the J call TRBJ1-6; no clear D. CDR3 length: 12 residues. Germline assignment: CDR1 SGHAT and CDR2 FQNNGV. Deletions cut 5 bases from V and 10 bases from J, with 9 bases between. CDR3 region: CASSPPSSPLHF. CDR3 bases: TGTGCCAGCAGCCCCCCGTCCTCACCCCTCCACTTT.

The V and J genes are TRBV4-1 and TRBJ1-3, with unresolved D. The CDR3 is 18 residues long. Germline CDR1 reads MGHRA; CDR2 reads YSYEKL. Deletions cut 0 bases from V and 1 base from J, with 16 bases between. The CDR3 protein is CASSQDFWQTLSGNTIYF. CDR3 coding DNA: TGCGCCAGCAGCCAAGATTTCTGGCAGACTTTATCTGGAAACACCATATATTTT.

The chain carries TRBV27 and TRBJ2-3; 7 nucleotides match TRBD1. Germline CDR1 and CDR2: MNHEY and SMNVEV (reference sequence). V trimming: 6 bases; J trimming: 5 bases; junction bases outside the gene matches: 17. CDR3 size: 17 residues. DNA of the CDR3: TGTGCCAGCAGCGTTTTAGGGGGCCCGGGCCCGGGAGATACGCAGTATTTT. As protein: CASSVLGGPGPGDTQYF.

The chain has TRBV5-1 and TRBJ1-2; D remains unclear. The CDR3 runs to 15 residues. Trimming cost V 0 bases and J 6 bases, with 15 bases left between them. Germline CDR1 and CDR2: SGHRS and YFSETQ. The CDR3 bases are TGCGCCAGCAGCTTGGGGGCTACAGCTTTCCATGGCTACACCTTC. Protein product: CASSLGATAFHGYTF.

The J gene is TRBJ2-3, the V gene TRBV7-6; no definite D call. V was cut by 1 base and J by 2 bases, with 13 bases left in between. The CDR3 sequence is 16 residues long. Germline CDR1 is SGHVS and CDR2 is FNYEAQ. The CDR3 region is CASSLGHHLFTDTQYF. The CDR3 DNA sequence: TGTGCCAGCAGCTTAGGTCATCACCTATTCACAGATACGCAGTATTTT.

This clone has more than one count but fewer than ten. V gene TRBV6-5 combines with J gene TRBJ1-3; weak D call: TRBD1 (6 bases). V shed 6 bases and J shed 4 bases, with 10 bases lying between them. The CDR3 has 13 residues. Germline V gene lookup returns CDR1 MNHEY and CDR2 SVGAGI. In DNA, the CDR3 is TGTGCCAGCAGCAGGACAGCGGGAAACACCATATATTTT. It translates to CASSRTAGNTIYF.

This clone was counted between two and nine times. The genes are TRBV5-6 and TRBJ2-3; D may be TRBD2 (6 bases). Germline V gives CDR1 SGHDT, CDR2 YYEEEE. The ends were cut back, 0 bases at V and 3 bases at J, with 14 bases in the middle. This CDR3 region has 16 residues. The CDR3 loop reads CASSLGRALVTDTQYF. The CDR3, as DNA: TGTGCCAGCAGCTTGGGGAGGGCCCTTGTAACAGATACGCAGTATTTT.

The chain recombines TRBV7-9 with TRBJ2-1; TRBD2 matches 13 bases. Germline CDR1 SEHNR, CDR2 FQNEAQ (reference sequence). The V gene end was trimmed by 5 bases and the J gene end by 0 bases; junction bases not matched to a gene: 10. The CDR3 is 19 amino acids. The CDR3 region has the DNA TGTGCCAGCAGCCCCCGGACTAGCGGGGGACTATACTCCTACAATGAGCAGTTCTTC. It encodes CASSPRTSGGLYSYNEQFF.

V and J are TRBV13 and TRBJ1-2; D remains ambiguous. Germline CDR1 and CDR2: PRHDT and FYEKMQ (reference sequence). V was trimmed by 5 bases and J by 4 bases, leaving 14 bases between them. The CDR3 sequence is 14 residues long. The CDR3 nucleotides read TGTGCCAGCAGCCCCCGCGGGCCCCGCTATGGCTACACCTTC. This encodes CASSPRGPRYGYTF.

The V and J genes are TRBV19 and TRBJ2-3, with 8 bases aligning to TRBD2. The CDR3 has 15 residues. The germline V gene has CDR1 LNHDA and CDR2 SQIVND (reference sequence). V lost 3 bases, J lost 2 bases, and 4 bases stayed unmatched. The CDR3 DNA reads TGTGCCAGTAGTATCACTAGCGGACACACAGATACGCAGTATTTT. Translation gives CASSITSGHTDTQYF. Together with reference TRBV19 and TRBJ2-3, the CDR3 gives the full variable domain: DGGITQSPKYLFRKEGQNVTLSCEQNLNHDAMYWYRQDPGQGLRLIYYSQIVNDFQKGDIAEGYSVSREKKESFPLTVTSAQKNPTAFYLCASSITSGHTDTQYFGPGTRLTVL.

The chain employs TRBV9 and TRBJ2-3; TRBD1 agrees at 8 bases. V dropped 7 bases and J dropped 6; count of bases not matched to a gene: 10. Germline CDR1 is SGDLS and CDR2 is YYNGEE. CDR3 length: 14 residues. As DNA, the CDR3 is TGTGCCAGCGCCAGGGGGCCGGCACGGGATACGCAGTATTTT. It codes for CASARGPARDTQYF.

The chain is built from TRBV14 and TRBJ2-7; 7 bases align to TRBD2. Germline V lookup: CDR1 SGHDN, CDR2 FVKESK. This CDR3 spans 14 amino acids. J gave up 3 bases and V 2 bases, and 4 bases lay outside the gene matches. The CDR3 spells CASSQWTSNYEQYF. DNA for the CDR3: TGTGCCAGCAGCCAATGGACTAGTAACTACGAGCAGTACTTC.

This clone has only one observation. The chain is built from TRBV7-6 and TRBJ1-5, with 8 positions matching TRBD1. The CDR3 length is 15 residues. The V gene's germline CDR1 is SGHVS and CDR2 FNYEAQ. V dropped 4 bases and J dropped 4; count of bases not matched to a gene: 6. The CDR3 coding sequence is TGTGCCAGCAGCTCCCAACAGGGGGGTAATCAGCCCCAGCATTTT. Translating it yields CASSSQQGGNQPQHF.

The genes are TRBV7-2 and TRBJ1-4, with TRBD1 matching over 7 bases. Germline V gives CDR1 SGHTA, CDR2 FQGNSA. The CDR3 has 17 residues. J was trimmed by 4 bases and V by 2 bases; bases with no gene match: 10. The CDR3 loop reads CASSLPSDRALNEKLFF. The CDR3 DNA is TGTGCCAGCAGCTTACCCTCAGACAGGGCCCTTAATGAAAAACTGTTTTTT. Drawing the rest from reference TRBV7-2 and TRBJ1-4, the complete variable domain is GAGVSQSPSNKVTEKGKDVELRCDPISGHTALYWYRQSLGQGLEFLIYFQGNSAPDKSGLPSDRFSAERTGGSVSTLTIQRTQQEDSAVYLCASSLPSDRALNEKLFFGSGTQLSVL.

V is TRBV7-6 and J is TRBJ1-2, with 7 bases matching TRBD1. The CDR3 spans 14 residues. Per germline, CDR1 SGHVS and CDR2 FNYEAQ. V shed 1 base and J 5 bases; nucleotides not matched to a gene: 4. Written as DNA, the CDR3 is TGTGCCAGCAGCTTAGAAGGGGGCGCTTATGGCTACACCTTC. It yields the protein CASSLEGGAYGYTF.

The rearrangement links TRBV2 to TRBJ2-1, with 9 bases that match TRBD2. From germline, CDR1 is SNHLY and CDR2 FYNNEI. The V gene end was trimmed by 4 bases and the J gene end by 8 bases; junction bases not matched to a gene: 18. The CDR3 has 18 amino acids. The CDR3 sequence: CASSGKERGTSFIDEQFF. CDR3 nucleotide sequence: TGTGCCAGCAGTGGAAAAGAGAGGGGGACTAGCTTCATCGATGAGCAGTTCTTC.

This chain connects TRBV10-3 to TRBJ1-2; D not certain. CDR1 and CDR2 (germline): ENHRY, SYGVKD. There are 12 residues in the CDR3. The V end was cut by 3 bases, the J end by 3 bases, with 5 bases between. CDR3 coding DNA: TGTGCCATCAGTGAAAGAGACTATGGCTACACCTTC. Translation gives CAISERDYGYTF.